The clone carrying this T cell receptor beta chain has a handful of counts. This record belongs to a study of T-cell memory formation after mild COVID-19. Germline CDR1 reads SGDLS; CDR2 reads YYNGEE. The length of the CDR3 is 14 residues. With 2 bases clipped from V and 7 bases from J, the junction kept 8 bases outside the gene matches. TCRdb ran MiXCR on the 5' RACE reads and lists one entry per CDR3 protein. The table shows about 240,000 distinct CDR3 sequences, with around a tenth occurring only once. The chain has TRBV9 and TRBJ1-1, with 7 bases that match TRBD1. The sample comprised PBMCs or a T cell subset sorted from them (not recorded which). This receptor was obtained from a man aged 18 to 35 who had mild COVID-19 (a few samples of this study predate the infection). Cell type and time point are not known. Here the CDR3 reads CASSVTRGQGEAFF. The CDR3, as DNA: TGTGCCAGCAGCGTGACAAGGGGGCAAGGTGAAGCTTTCTTT.